This passage covers 27 T cell receptor beta chains from one sample sequenced in a study of shared clonotypes between healthy human individuals. Naive CD8 cells lacked CD45RO and underwent positive selection for CCR7, leaving out terminally differentiated effector memory CD45RA+ cells. The method was immunoSEQ multiplex PCR; TCRdb's version includes in-frame clones alone and lacks a portion of them. The sample yields about 2.1 million clones, 93% seen once. Sequencing was done on a sample of naive CD8+ T cells from PBMCs. The receptors derive from a man between 18 and 35 years old in good health. Some clones in this sample may be carry-over from other donors' samples.

The chain uses TRBV10-3 and TRBJ2-5, with D tentatively TRBD2 (5 bases). V was pared by 0 bases and J by 7 bases, with 12 bases between. Germline V lookup: CDR1 ENHRY, CDR2 SYGVKD. The CDR3 extends over 14 amino acids. The CDR3, as DNA: TGTGCCATCAGTGAGTCCCAGCACGAGGGGACCCAGTACTTC. This translates into CAISESQHEGTQYF.

This rearrangement joins TRBV9 to TRBJ2-3; D is unclear. Germline loops: CDR1 SGDLS, CDR2 YYNGEE. Trimming removed 4 bases from V and 5 bases from J, with 17 bases in between. The CDR3 is 15 residues long. For the CDR3, the DNA is TGTGCCAGCAGCCCCCCCCTCGCAGGAGTAGATACGCAGTATTTT. The encoded protein is CASSPPLAGVDTQYF. Complete variable domain (other parts from reference TRBV9 and TRBJ2-3): DSGVTQTPKHLITATGQRVTLRCSPRSGDLSVYWYQQSLDQGLQFLIQYYNGEERAKGNILERFSAQQFPDLHSELNLSSLELGDSALYFCASSPPLAGVDTQYFGPGTRLTVL.

This chain links TRBV6-5 with TRBJ2-7; 8 nucleotides agree with TRBD1. The CDR3 spans 14 residues. From germline, CDR1 is MNHEY and CDR2 SVGAGI. Germline trimming cut 10 bases from V and 9 bases from J; bases unmatched to any gene: 17. The CDR3 DNA sequence: TGTGCCACCCTCGGACAGGGACCGCTATCTGGGCAGTACTTC. Its translation is CATLGQGPLSGQYF.

This sequence joins TRBV27 and TRBJ2-2; D not resolved. Germline-derived CDR1 and CDR2 are MNHEY and SMNVEV (reference sequence). Trimming stripped 1 base from V and 1 base from J, with 4 bases between. The CDR3 loop spans 14 amino acids. The CDR3 nucleotides are TGTGCCAGCAGTTTATTCAGGAACACCGGGGAGCTGTTTTTT. Residues: CASSLFRNTGELFF.

This clone was seen once. The gene calls are TRBV12-2 and TRBJ2-3; the table calls TRBD1, which could not be checked here. TRBV12-2 is annotated as a pseudogene. This CDR3 is 14 amino acids long. The CDR3: CASHQTGSTDTQYF. The CDR3 bases are TGTGCAAGTCACCAGACAGGGTCCACAGATACGCAGTATTTT.

The CDR3 nucleotides are TGTGCCAGCAGCTTATTCATGACAGGCCTAGAAGCTTTCTTT. Its protein product is CASSLFMTGLEAFF. The J gene is TRBJ1-1, the V gene TRBV11-2; tentative D call: TRBD1 (6 bases). This CDR3 is 14 amino acids long. Trimming stripped 2 bases from V and 8 bases from J, with 15 bases between. From germline, CDR1 is SGHAT and CDR2 FQNNGV.

As to this clone: The same CDR3 also results from other DNA sequences found in this sample. The chain couples TRBV5-1 to TRBJ2-7, with TRBD2 matching over 9 bases. This CDR3 spans 15 amino acids. The J segment lost 3 bases and the V segment lost 0 bases, leaving 4 bases of the junction unmatched. Germline CDR1 and CDR2: SGHRS and YFSETQ. The CDR3 sequence is CASSLALAGNYEQYF. Written as DNA, the CDR3 is TGCGCCAGCAGCTTGGCGCTAGCGGGGAACTACGAGCAGTACTTC.

The chain employs TRBV27 and TRBJ1-5, with D tentatively TRBD1 (6 bases). The CDR3 spans 13 residues. Trimming stripped 5 bases from V and 8 bases from J, with 13 bases between. Germline V gives CDR1 MNHEY, CDR2 SMNVEV (reference sequence). This CDR3 reads CASSTGHEKPQHF. CDR3 DNA: TGTGCCAGCAGTACAGGGCATGAGAAGCCCCAGCATTTT.

V gene TRBV7-9 combines with J gene TRBJ1-2; D is perhaps TRBD1 (6 bases). CDR1 SEHNR and CDR2 FQNEAQ come from the germline V gene (reference sequence). The CDR3 runs 16 residues. With 5 bases removed from V and 3 bases from J, the gap between germline ends came to 19 bases. As DNA, the CDR3 is TGTGCCAGCAGCACCACAACAGGGAGGGAGTACTATGGCTACACCTTC. Protein sequence: CASSTTTGREYYGYTF.

V gene TRBV4-1 combines with J gene TRBJ1-2; D remains ambiguous. Trimming stripped 0 bases from V and 0 bases from J, with 14 bases between. Germline loops: CDR1 MGHRA, CDR2 YSYEKL. The CDR3 covers 17 residues. The CDR3 nucleotides are TGCGCCAGCAGCCAAGATCCTCATTCTGAAGCTAACTATGGCTACACCTTC. Translated: CASSQDPHSEANYGYTF.

The gene calls are TRBV7-6 and TRBJ1-2; D call uncertain. Germline V CDR1 and CDR2: SGHVS, FNYEAQ. Trimming pared 1 base from V and 0 bases from J, leaving 15 bases between. The CDR3 extends over 17 amino acids. This CDR3 is CASSLGPGPSSNYGYTF. DNA for the CDR3: TGTGCCAGCAGCTTAGGCCCCGGACCGTCGTCTAACTATGGCTACACCTTC.

V usage is TRBV6-5 and J usage is TRBJ2-1, with D tentatively TRBD1 or TRBD2 (6 bases each). V lost 2 bases and J 10 bases, leaving 12 bases between the germline ends. The CDR3 length is 13 residues. Per germline, CDR1 MNHEY and CDR2 SVGAGI. CDR3 in amino acids: CASSYDGGREQFF. CDR3 sequence (DNA): TGTGCCAGCAGTTACGACGGGGGCCGGGAGCAGTTCTTC.

The CDR3 reads CASSPRQRSTDTQYF. For the CDR3, the DNA is TGTGCCAGCAGCCCACGACAGCGTAGCACAGATACGCAGTATTTT. The V call is TRBV7-9, the J call TRBJ2-3; D is possibly TRBD1 (5 bases). CDR1 and CDR2 (germline): SEHNR, FQNEAQ (reference sequence). The germline V and J ends were trimmed by 5 bases and 0 bases, with 12 bases remaining between them. CDR3 size: 15 residues.

CDR3 sequence: CAWNTAGNQPQHF. Here the CDR3 DNA reads TGTGCCTGGAACACGGCAGGCAATCAGCCCCAGCATTTT. J is TRBJ1-5 and V is TRBV30; D is ambiguous. V was pared by 4 bases and J by 2 bases, with 9 bases between. This CDR3 spans 13 amino acids. CDR1 GTSNPN and CDR2 SVGIG come from the germline V gene (reference sequence).

About this clone itself: The same CDR3 can be traced to other DNA sequences in this sample. The DNA for the CDR3 is TGTGCCACCAGCAGAGATGGCACAGAGGAGACCCAGTACTTC. Translating it yields CATSRDGTEETQYF. The rearrangement links TRBV15 to TRBJ2-5, with D uncertain. V gave up 0 bases and J gave up 5 bases, with 10 bases separating them. Germline V CDR1 and CDR2: LNHNV, YYDKDF (reference sequence). The length of the CDR3 is 14 residues.

Concerning this clone itself: One junction end disagrees with the germline gene, perhaps due to a read error. Other DNA sequences within the sample encode an identical CDR3. V and J are TRBV25-1 and TRBJ2-7; D is perhaps TRBD2 (5 bases). Looked up from germline, CDR1 is MGHDK and CDR2 is SYGVNS. This CDR3 spans 12 amino acids. The CDR3 sequence: CASSGLTYEQYF. For the CDR3, the DNA is TGCGCCAGCAGTGGACTTACCTACGAGCAGTACTTC.

V usage is TRBV4-1 and J usage is TRBJ2-1; D is ambiguous. CDR3 length equals 15 residues. V lost 0 bases to trimming and J lost 3 bases, with 9 bases between them. The germline CDR1 and CDR2 sequences are MGHRA and YSYEKL. For the CDR3, the DNA is TGCGCCAGCAGCCAAGATTATGGCTACTACAATGAGCAGTTCTTC. Amino acids: CASSQDYGYYNEQFF.

This rearrangement joins TRBV5-4 to TRBJ2-1; 7 bases map to TRBD1. J gave up 6 bases and V 4 bases, and 10 bases lay outside the gene matches. This CDR3 comprises 15 residues. Germline assignment: CDR1 SGHNT and CDR2 YYREEE (reference sequence). The CDR3 loop is CASSLTGTVANEQFF. The DNA of the CDR3 is TGTGCCAGCAGCCTCACCGGGACAGTCGCCAATGAGCAGTTCTTC. Full variable domain (remainder filled in from reference TRBV5-4 and TRBJ2-1): ETGVTQSPTHLIKTRGQQVTLRCSSQSGHNTVSWYQQALGQGPQFIFQYYREEENGRGNFPPRFSGLQFPNYSSELNVNALELDDSALYLCASSLTGTVANEQFFGPGTRLTVL.

As to this clone: A read error may account for a junction end that differs from germline. The chain couples TRBV28 to TRBJ2-5; possible D gene TRBD1, 5 bases. There are 14 residues in the CDR3. The germline gives CDR1 MDHEN, CDR2 SYDVKM. CDR3 sequence (DNA): TGTGCCAGCAGTTTAACAGGTACCCAAGCGACCCAGTACTTC. Translated: CASSLTGTQATQYF.

V gene TRBV29-1 combines with J gene TRBJ2-5, with TRBD1 matching over 9 bases. TRBJ2-7 matches the DNA end more closely, so the J call is doubtful. CDR3 length equals 13 residues. CDR1 SQVTM and CDR2 ANQGSEA come from the germline V gene. CDR3 sequence reads: CSVEDDRGYEQYF. CDR3 nucleotides: TGCAGCGTTGAGGACGACAGGGGGTACGAGCAGTACTTC.

This sequence joins TRBV27 and TRBJ1-5; TRBD1 is a possible D gene (6 bases). Trimming pared 4 bases from V and 7 bases from J, leaving 17 bases between. Germline values: CDR1 MNHEY, CDR2 SMNVEV (reference sequence). The CDR3 loop spans 15 amino acids. CDR3: CASSSLMRGDQPQHF. CDR3 sequence (DNA): TGTGCCAGCAGTTCCCTGATGAGGGGGGACCAGCCCCAGCATTTT.

For this clone: The sample has other DNA sequences that encode this CDR3 too. The CDR3 nucleotides are TGTGCCATCAGTGAGGGGGGAAATGAGCAGTTCTTC. It encodes CAISEGGNEQFF. The rearrangement links TRBV10-3 to TRBJ2-1; D may correspond to TRBD1 or TRBD2 (5 bases each). The V end was cut by 2 bases, the J end by 7 bases, with 6 bases between. The CDR3 runs to 12 residues. Per the germline V gene, CDR1 is ENHRY and CDR2 is SYGVKD.

This chain connects TRBV6-5 to TRBJ2-7; TRBD1 aligns across 7 bases. The CDR3 has 16 residues. J lost 4 bases, V lost 0 bases, and 9 bases had no gene match. Germline V gene data show CDR1 as MNHEY and CDR2 as SVGAGI. The CDR3 here is CASSYSTGQVKYEQYF. The CDR3 region has the DNA TGTGCCAGCAGTTACTCGACCGGACAGGTTAAGTACGAGCAGTACTTC.

The CDR3 nucleotides read TGCGCCAGCAGCTACGCTAGCGGGAGCTCCTACAATGAGCAGTTCTTC. It encodes CASSYASGSSYNEQFF. The chain uses TRBV5-1 and TRBJ2-1, with TRBD2 identical over 10 bases. With V trimmed by 3 bases and J by 0 bases, 3 bases remained unmatched. The CDR3 is 16 amino acids. Germline lookup yields CDR1 SGHRS and CDR2 YFSETQ.

The chain recombines TRBV18 with TRBJ2-7; 7 bases are a match to TRBD2. Germline loops: CDR1 KGHSH, CDR2 LQKENI. V shed 8 bases, J shed 4 bases, and the junction held 11 bases outside the gene matches. This CDR3 is 14 amino acids long. The CDR3 protein is CASRRLASEYEQYF. CDR3 coding DNA: TGTGCCAGCCGCCGACTAGCCAGCGAATACGAGCAGTACTTC.

The genes are TRBV30 and TRBJ2-7; D remains ambiguous. Germline CDR1 is GTSNPN and CDR2 is SVGIG (reference sequence). Trimming left V 2 bases short and J 2 bases short, with 10 bases between. This CDR3 is 13 amino acids long. Written as DNA, the CDR3 is TGTGCCTGGAGTAGGATAGGGACCTACGAGCAGTACTTC. Translated, it gives CAWSRIGTYEQYF.

This clone turned up a few times. The rearrangement joins TRBV4-1 to TRBJ1-2; D remains unclear. The CDR3 has 11 amino acids. V lost 1 base and J lost 9, with 6 bases in between. The germline V gene encodes CDR1 MGHRA and CDR2 YSYEKL. Here the CDR3 reads CASSQGISYTF. CDR3 in DNA: TGCGCCAGCAGCCAAGGGATAAGCTACACCTTC.